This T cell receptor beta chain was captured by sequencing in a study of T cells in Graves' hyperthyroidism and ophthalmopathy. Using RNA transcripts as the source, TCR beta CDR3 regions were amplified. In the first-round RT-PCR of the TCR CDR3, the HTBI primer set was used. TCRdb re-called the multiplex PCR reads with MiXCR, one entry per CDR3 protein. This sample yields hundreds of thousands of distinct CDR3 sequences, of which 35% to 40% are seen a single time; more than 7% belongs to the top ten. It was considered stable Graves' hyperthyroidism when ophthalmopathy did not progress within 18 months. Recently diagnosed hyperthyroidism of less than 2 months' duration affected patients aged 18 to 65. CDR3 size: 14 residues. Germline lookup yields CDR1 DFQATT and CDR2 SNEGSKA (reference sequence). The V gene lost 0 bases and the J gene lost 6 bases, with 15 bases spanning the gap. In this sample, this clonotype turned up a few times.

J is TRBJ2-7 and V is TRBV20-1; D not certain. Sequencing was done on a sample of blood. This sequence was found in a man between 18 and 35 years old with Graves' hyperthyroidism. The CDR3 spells CSARDAPGSGEQYF. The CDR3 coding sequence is TGCAGTGCTAGAGATGCCCCAGGATCGGGCGAGCAGTACTTC.